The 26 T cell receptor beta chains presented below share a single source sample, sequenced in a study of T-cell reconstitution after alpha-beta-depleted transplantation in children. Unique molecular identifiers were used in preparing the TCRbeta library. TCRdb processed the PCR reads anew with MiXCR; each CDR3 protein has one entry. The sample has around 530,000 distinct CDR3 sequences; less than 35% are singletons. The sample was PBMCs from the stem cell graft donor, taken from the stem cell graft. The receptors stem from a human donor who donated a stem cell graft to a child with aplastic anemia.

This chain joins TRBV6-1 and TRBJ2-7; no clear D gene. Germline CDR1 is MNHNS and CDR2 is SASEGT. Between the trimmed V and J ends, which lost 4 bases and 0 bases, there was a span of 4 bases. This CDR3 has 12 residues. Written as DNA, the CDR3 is TGTGCCAGCAGTGCCTACTCCTACGAGCAGTACGTC. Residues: CASSAYSYEQYV.

As DNA, the CDR3 is TGTGCCAGCAGCAAAACCAACCAAGAGACCCAGTACTTC. This codes for CASSKTNQETQYF. The chain couples TRBV7-2 to TRBJ2-5; D is unresolved. Germline CDR1 reads SGHTA; CDR2 reads FQGNSA. This CDR3 is 13 amino acids long. Trimming shortened V by 5 bases and J by 0 bases, and 7 bases separated the two germline ends. The variable domain in full, completed from reference TRBV7-2 and TRBJ2-5, reads GAGVSQSPSNKVTEKGKDVELRCDPISGHTALYWYRQSLGQGLEFLIYFQGNSAPDKSGLPSDRFSAERTGGSVSTLTIQRTQQEDSAVYLCASSKTNQETQYFGPGTRLLVL.

The CDR3 loop is CASSLLGRNTEAFF. In nucleotides, the CDR3 is TGCGCCAGCAGCTTACTGGGACGGAACACTGAAGCTTTCTTT. The chain uses TRBV5-1 and TRBJ1-1; a possible D gene is TRBD1 (5 bases). Trimming removed 2 bases from V and 1 base from J, with 9 bases in between. Per germline, CDR1 SGHRS and CDR2 YFSETQ. This CDR3 region has 14 residues.

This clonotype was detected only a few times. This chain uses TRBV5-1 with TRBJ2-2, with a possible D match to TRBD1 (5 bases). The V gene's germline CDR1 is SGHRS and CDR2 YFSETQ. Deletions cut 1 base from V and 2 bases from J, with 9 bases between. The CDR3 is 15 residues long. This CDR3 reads CASSLRTRNTGELFF. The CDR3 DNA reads TGCGCCAGCAGCTTGCGGACAAGAAACACCGGGGAGCTGTTTTTT.

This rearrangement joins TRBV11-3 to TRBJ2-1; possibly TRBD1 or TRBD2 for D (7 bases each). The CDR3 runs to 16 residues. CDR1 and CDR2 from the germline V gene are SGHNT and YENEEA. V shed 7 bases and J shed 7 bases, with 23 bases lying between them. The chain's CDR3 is CASTQLGGGSFNEQFF. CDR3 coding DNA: TGTGCCAGCACCCAATTAGGGGGCGGGAGTTTTAATGAGCAGTTCTTC.

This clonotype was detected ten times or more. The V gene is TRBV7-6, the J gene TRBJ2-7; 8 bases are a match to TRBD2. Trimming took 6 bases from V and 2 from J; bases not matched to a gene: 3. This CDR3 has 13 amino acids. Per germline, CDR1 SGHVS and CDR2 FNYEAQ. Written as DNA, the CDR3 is TGTGCCAGCAGTCTGGGACTAGCCTACGAGCAGTACTTC. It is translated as CASSLGLAYEQYF.

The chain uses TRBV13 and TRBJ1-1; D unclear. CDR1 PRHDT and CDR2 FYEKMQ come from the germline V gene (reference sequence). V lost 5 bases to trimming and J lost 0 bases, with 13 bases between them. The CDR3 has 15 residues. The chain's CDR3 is CASSPRRSMNTEAFF. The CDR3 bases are TGTGCCAGCAGCCCCCGACGGAGCATGAACACTGAAGCTTTCTTT. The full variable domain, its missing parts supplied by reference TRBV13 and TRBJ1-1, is AAGVIQSPRHLIKEKRETATLKCYPIPRHDTVYWYQQGPGQDPQFLISFYEKMQSDKGSIPDRFSAQQFSDYHSELNMSSLELGDSALYFCASSPRRSMNTEAFFGQGTRLTVV.

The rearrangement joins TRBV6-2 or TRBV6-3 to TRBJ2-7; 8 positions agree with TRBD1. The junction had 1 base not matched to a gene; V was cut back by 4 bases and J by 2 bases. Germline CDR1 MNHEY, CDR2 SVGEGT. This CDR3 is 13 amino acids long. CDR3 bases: TGTGCCAGCAGTTTGGACAGGGCCTACGAGCAGTACGTC. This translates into CASSLDRAYEQYV.

CDR3 bases: TGTGCCAGCAGCGCTTTGACAGATACGCAGTATTTT. Encoded protein: CASSALTDTQYF. The rearrangement uses TRBV13 and TRBJ2-3; no clear D gene. Germline V gene lookup returns CDR1 PRHDT and CDR2 FYEKMQ (reference sequence). V lost 5 bases to trimming and J lost 3 bases, with 6 bases between them. This CDR3 contains 12 residues. The whole variable domain, remainder taken from reference TRBV13 and TRBJ2-3, is AAGVIQSPRHLIKEKRETATLKCYPIPRHDTVYWYQQGPGQDPQFLISFYEKMQSDKGSIPDRFSAQQFSDYHSELNMSSLELGDSALYFCASSALTDTQYFGPGTRLTVL.

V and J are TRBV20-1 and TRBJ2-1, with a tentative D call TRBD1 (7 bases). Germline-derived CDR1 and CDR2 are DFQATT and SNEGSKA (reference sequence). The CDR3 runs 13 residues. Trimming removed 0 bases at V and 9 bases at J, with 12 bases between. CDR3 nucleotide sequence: TGCAGTGCTAGAGATGGAGGGGGCGGTGAGCAGTTCTTC. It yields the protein CSARDGGGGEQFF.

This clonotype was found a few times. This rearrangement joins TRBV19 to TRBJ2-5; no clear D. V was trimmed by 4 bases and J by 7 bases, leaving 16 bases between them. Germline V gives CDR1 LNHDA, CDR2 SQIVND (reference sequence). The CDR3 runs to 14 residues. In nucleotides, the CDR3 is TGTGCCAGTAGTAACCCCGTGGGCCCAGGGACCCAGTACTTC. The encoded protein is CASSNPVGPGTQYF.

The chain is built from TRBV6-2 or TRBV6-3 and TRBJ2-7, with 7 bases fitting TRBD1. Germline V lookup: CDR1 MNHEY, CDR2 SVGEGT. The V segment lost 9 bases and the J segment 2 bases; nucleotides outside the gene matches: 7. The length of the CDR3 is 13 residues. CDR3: CASAPGTAYEQYF. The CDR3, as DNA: TGTGCCAGTGCACCCGGGACAGCCTACGAGCAGTACTTC.

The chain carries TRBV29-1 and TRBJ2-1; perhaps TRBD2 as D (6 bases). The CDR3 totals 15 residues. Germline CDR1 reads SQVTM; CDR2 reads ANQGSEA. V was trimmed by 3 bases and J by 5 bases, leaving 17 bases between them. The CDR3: CSVDIKASADNEQFF. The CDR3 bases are TGCAGCGTTGATATCAAGGCTAGCGCCGACAATGAGCAGTTCTTC.

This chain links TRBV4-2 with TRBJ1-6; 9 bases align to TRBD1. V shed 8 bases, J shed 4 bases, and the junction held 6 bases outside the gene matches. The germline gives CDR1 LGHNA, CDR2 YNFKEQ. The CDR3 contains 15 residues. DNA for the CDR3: TGTGCCAGCGGGTGGACAGGGGATTATAATTCACCCCTCCACTTT. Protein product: CASGWTGDYNSPLHF.

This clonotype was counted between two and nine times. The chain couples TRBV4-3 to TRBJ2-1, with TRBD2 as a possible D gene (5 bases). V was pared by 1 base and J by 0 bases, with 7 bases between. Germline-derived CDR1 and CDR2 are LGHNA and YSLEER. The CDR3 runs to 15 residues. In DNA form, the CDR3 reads TGCGCCAGCAGCCAAGCGGGGAGCTCCTACAATGAGCAGTTCTTC. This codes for CASSQAGSSYNEQFF.

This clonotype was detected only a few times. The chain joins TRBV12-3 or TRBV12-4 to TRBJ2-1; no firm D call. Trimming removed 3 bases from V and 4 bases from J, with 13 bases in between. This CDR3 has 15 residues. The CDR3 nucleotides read TGTGCCAGCAGTTTTGCCGGGCCGAGATACAATGAGCAGTTCTTC. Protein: CASSFAGPRYNEQFF.

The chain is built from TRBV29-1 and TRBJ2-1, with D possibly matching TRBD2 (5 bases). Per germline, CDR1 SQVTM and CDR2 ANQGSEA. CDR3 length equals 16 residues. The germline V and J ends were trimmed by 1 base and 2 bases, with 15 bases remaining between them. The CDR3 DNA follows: TGCAGCGTTGAAGGTTACGAGGACTCGGCCTACAATGAGCAGTTCTTC. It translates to CSVEGYEDSAYNEQFF.

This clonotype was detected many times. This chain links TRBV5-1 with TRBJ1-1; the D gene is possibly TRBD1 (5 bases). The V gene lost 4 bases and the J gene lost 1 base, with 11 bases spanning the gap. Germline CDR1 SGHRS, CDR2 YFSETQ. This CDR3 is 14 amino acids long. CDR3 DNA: TGCGCCAGCAGCCCCGGGACGGGGAACACTGAAGCTTTCTTT. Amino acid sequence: CASSPGTGNTEAFF.

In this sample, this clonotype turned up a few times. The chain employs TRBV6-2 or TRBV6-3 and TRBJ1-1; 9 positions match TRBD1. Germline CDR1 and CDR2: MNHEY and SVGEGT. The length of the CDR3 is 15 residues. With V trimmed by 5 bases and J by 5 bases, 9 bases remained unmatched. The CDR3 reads CASSGRQGVGTEAFF. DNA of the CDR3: TGTGCCAGCAGTGGAAGACAGGGGGTGGGAACTGAAGCTTTCTTT.

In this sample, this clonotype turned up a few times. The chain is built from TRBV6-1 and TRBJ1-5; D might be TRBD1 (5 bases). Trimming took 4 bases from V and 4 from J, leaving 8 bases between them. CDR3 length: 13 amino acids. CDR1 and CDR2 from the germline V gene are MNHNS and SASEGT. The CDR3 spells CASSAQENQPQHF. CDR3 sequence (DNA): TGTGCCAGCAGTGCACAGGAGAATCAGCCCCAGCATTTT.

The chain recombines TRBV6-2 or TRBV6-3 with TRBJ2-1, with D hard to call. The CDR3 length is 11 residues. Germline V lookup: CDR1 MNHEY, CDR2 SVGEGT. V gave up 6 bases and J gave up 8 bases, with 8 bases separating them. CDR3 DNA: TGTGCCAGCAGCTTCCAAGATGAGCAGTTCTTC. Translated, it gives CASSFQDEQFF.

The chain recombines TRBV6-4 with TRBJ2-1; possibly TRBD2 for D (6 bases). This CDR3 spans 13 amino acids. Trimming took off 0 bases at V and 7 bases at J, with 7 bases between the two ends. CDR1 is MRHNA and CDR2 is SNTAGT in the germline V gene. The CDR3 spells CASSDSGGNEQFF. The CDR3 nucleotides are TGTGCCAGCAGTGACTCCGGGGGTAATGAGCAGTTCTTC.

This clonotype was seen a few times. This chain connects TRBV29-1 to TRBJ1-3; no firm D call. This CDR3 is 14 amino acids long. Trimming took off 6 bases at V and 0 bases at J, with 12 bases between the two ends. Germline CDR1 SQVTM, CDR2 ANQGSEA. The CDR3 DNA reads TGCAGCGTCAGAGACGGCAGCTCTGGAAACACCATATATTTT. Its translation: CSVRDGSSGNTIYF. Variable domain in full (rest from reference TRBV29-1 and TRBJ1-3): SAVISQKPSRDICQRGTSLTIQCQVDSQVTMMFWYRQQPGQSLTLIATANQGSEATYESGFVIDKFPISRPNLTFSTLTVSNMSPEDSSIYLCSVRDGSSGNTIYFGEGSWLTVV.

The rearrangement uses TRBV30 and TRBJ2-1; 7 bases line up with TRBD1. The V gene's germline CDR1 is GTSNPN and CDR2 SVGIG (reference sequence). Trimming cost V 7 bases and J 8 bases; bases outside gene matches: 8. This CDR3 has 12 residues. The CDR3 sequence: CASRDSRHEQFF. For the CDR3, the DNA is TGTGCCTCCCGGGACAGTCGCCATGAGCAGTTCTTC.

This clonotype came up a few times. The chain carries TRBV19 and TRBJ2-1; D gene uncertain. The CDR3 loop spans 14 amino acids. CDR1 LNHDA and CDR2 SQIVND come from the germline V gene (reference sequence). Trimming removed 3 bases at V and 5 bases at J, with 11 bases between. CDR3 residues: CASSIRGYNNEQFF. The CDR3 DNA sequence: TGTGCCAGTAGTATTCGCGGTTATAACAATGAGCAGTTCTTC.

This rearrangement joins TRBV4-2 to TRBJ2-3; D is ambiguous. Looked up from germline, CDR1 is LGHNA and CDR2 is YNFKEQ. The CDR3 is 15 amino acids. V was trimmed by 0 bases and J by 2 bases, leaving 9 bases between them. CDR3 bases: TGTGCCAGCAGCCAAGAAGCTGCGACCACAGATACGCAGTATTTT. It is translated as CASSQEAATTDTQYF.